A selection of T cell receptor beta chains follows, all from one sample in a study of T cell repertoires in cytomegalovirus infection. TCRdb independently ran MiXCR on the reads; one entry per CDR3 protein. The repertoire holds about 920,000 distinct CDR3 sequences, with roughly a third as singletons. For these receptors, no antigen is known. The sample here was cultured CD8+ T cells from PBMCs, taken from culture after CMV antigen stimulation. The receptors originated from a human donor in good health (CMV status not recorded). Some clones in this sample may be carry-over from other donors' samples. CDR3s include the opening cysteine and the closing phenylalanine or tryptophan. A D gene is named only where the DNA matches it firmly. Only part of the rows carry a size: once, few, many, or a class if the clone is expanded.

clone_size d_call j_call v_call cdr3_nt cdr3_aa
many - TRBJ2-1 TRBV7-9 TGTGCCAGCAGCGACTCGAGCTCCTACAATGAGCAGTTCTTC CASSDSSSYNEQFF
- - TRBJ2-5 TRBV19 TGTGCCAGTAGTATAGAATATGGAGCACCGTACCAAGAGACCCAGTACTTC CASSIEYGAPYQETQYF
- - TRBJ2-2 TRBV15 TGTGCCACCAGCCCCTCGACGGCGAACACCGGGGAGCTGTTTTTT CATSPSTANTGELFF
- - TRBJ2-1 TRBV6-1 TGTGTCAGCAGTTACAGGGCCATCTCCTACAATGAGCAGTTCTTC CVSSYRAISYNEQFF
many TRBD1 TRBJ1-1 TRBV19 TGTGCCAGTAGTTACGGGACAGGGCCTGAAGCTTTCTTT CASSYGTGPEAFF
- - TRBJ1-2 TRBV7-6 TGTGCCAGCAGCTCCCCACTGAAGGGGGAGGTAGGCACCTATGGCTACACCTTC CASSSPLKGEVGTYGYTF
- TRBD1 TRBJ2-7 TRBV2 TGTGCCAGCACCGCAGGACAGGGCCTATCCTACGAGCAGTACTTC CASTAGQGLSYEQYF
once - TRBJ2-3 TRBV4-3 TGCGCCAGCAGCCAAGATCTACTAGCATATGATACGCAGTATTTT CASSQDLLAYDTQYF
many TRBD1 TRBJ2-3 TRBV2 TGTGCCAGCAGTTATTACGACAGGGGGCCAGATACGCAGTATTTT CASSYYDRGPDTQYF
few - TRBJ2-3 TRBV27 TGTGCCAGCAGTTTAGGTCCTGTCGCAGGGCTCACAGATACGCAGTATTTT CASSLGPVAGLTDTQYF
few - TRBJ1-2 TRBV9 TGTGCCAGCAGCGTCGAGGGACCGGGACACCAACACTATGGCTACACCTTC CASSVEGPGHQHYGYTF
- - TRBJ2-1 TRBV7-6 TGTGCCAGCAGCTTAGGGACTGTTGTCTCCTACAATGAGCAGTTCTTC CASSLGTVVSYNEQFF
- TRBD2 TRBJ2-1 TRBV4-1 TGCGCCAGCAGCCAGCCTGGGGGGGAGCTTCAGTTCTTC CASSQPGGELQFF
- - TRBJ1-1 TRBV27 TGTGCCAGCAGTCCTCGGGCAGGGAGGACTGAAGCTTTCTTT CASSPRAGRTEAFF
few - TRBJ2-5 TRBV28 TGTGCCAGCCGCCGGGGGCTAATCCAGGAGACCCAGTACTTC CASRRGLIQETQYF
- - TRBJ2-3 TRBV10-3 TGTGCCATCACCCCCGGGACACGGTCAGATACGCAGTATTTT CAITPGTRSDTQYF
few - TRBJ1-2 TRBV4-1 TGCGCCAGCAGCCCCCCGAGAACCTATGGCTACACCTTC CASSPPRTYGYTF
- - TRBJ2-1 TRBV29-1 TGCAGCGTTGAATGGGGGGCGGACAATGAGCAGTTCTTC CSVEWGADNEQFF
many - TRBJ2-1 TRBV7-6 TGTGCCAGCTCATACAGAGGGTACAATGAGCAGTTCTTC CASSYRGYNEQFF
few TRBD2 TRBJ2-2 TRBV7-6 TGTGCCACCTCGGCCGGGGGGGGGCACACCGGGGAGCTGTTTTTT CATSAGGGHTGELFF
few TRBD1 TRBJ2-5 TRBV20-1 TGCAGTGCTAGAGGGAAGCCGACAGGGGGGGGAAAGACCCAGTACTTC CSARGKPTGGGKTQYF
few TRBD2 TRBJ2-3 TRBV7-9 TGTGCCAGCAGCCCGCTAGCGGGGGGGACCACAGATACGCAGTATTTT CASSPLAGGTTDTQYF
- - TRBJ2-5 TRBV2 TGTGCCACCGCCCGGGACGGAGATCTGGAGACCCAGTACTTC CATARDGDLETQYF
- - TRBJ2-7 TRBV4-1 TGCGCCAGCAGCCACGACGGCGGCGACTCCTACGAGCAGTACTTC CASSHDGGDSYEQYF
- TRBD1 TRBJ2-3 TRBV2 TGTGCCAGCAGCGAGCCGGGACAGGGTATGGATGCAGATACGCAGTATTTT CASSEPGQGMDADTQYF
- TRBD2 TRBJ2-3 TRBV6-2/TRBV6-3 TGTGCCAGCAGTTACCACGGGGGGGGCACAGATACGCAGTATTTT CASSYHGGGTDTQYF
- - TRBJ2-5 TRBV7-6 TGTGCCAGCAGCTTATACAAGGGTGGGGAGACCCAGTACTTC CASSLYKGGETQYF
many TRBD2 TRBJ2-7 TRBV7-9 TGTGCCAGCAGCCGTAACCTAGCGGGGGGCGACGAGCAGTACTTC CASSRNLAGGDEQYF